The next 32 T cell receptor beta chains were all read from a single sample in a study of blood T cells in healthy people across ages. With a J-beta primer mix and a sample-barcoded 5' primer, a second PCR ran roughly 6 to 11 cycles. One entry per CDR3 protein results from TCRdb running MiXCR on the 5' RACE reads. The sample lists more than 650,000 distinct CDR3 sequences, 20% to 25% seen once, with around 22% in the top ten. Source material: blood. The origin of the receptors is a man between 70 and 80 years old in good health.

This clonotype was observed a few times. This chain connects TRBV6-6 to TRBJ1-2; no definite D call. V was cut by 2 bases and J by 3 bases, with 10 bases left in between. Germline V CDR1 and CDR2: MNHNY, SVGAGI (reference sequence). This CDR3 is 14 amino acids long. The DNA of the CDR3 is TGTGCCAGCAGTTACGGGGAAGGTCACTATGGCTACACCTTC. This encodes CASSYGEGHYGYTF.

The chain has TRBV12-3 or TRBV12-4 and TRBJ1-2; no reliable D call. The ends were cut back, 5 bases at V and 0 bases at J, with 13 bases in the middle. The length of the CDR3 is 15 residues. The chain's CDR3 is CASSRRRAANYGYTF. In DNA form, the CDR3 reads TGTGCCAGCAGTAGGAGGAGGGCAGCTAACTATGGCTACACCTTC.

Regarding this clonotype: The junction does not match germline at one end; this may be a read error. This chain links TRBV18 with TRBJ1-6; D unresolved. This CDR3 spans 16 amino acids. Germline loops: CDR1 KGHSH, CDR2 LQKENI. The CDR3 region has the DNA TGCGCCAGCTCACCACAGCGACCGTTAGGGAATTCACCCCTCCACTTT. It specifies CASSPQRPLGNSPLHF.

The rearrangement joins TRBV15 to TRBJ2-1; possibly TRBD1 or TRBD2 for D (5 bases each). The germline gives CDR1 LNHNV, CDR2 YYDKDF (reference sequence). This CDR3 contains 12 residues. Trimming pared 1 base from V and 13 bases from J, leaving 11 bases between. CDR3 bases: TGTGCCACCAGCAGAGCGGGGCCTGCTCAGTTCTTC. It encodes CATSRAGPAQFF.

In its sample, this clonotype was seen many times. The rearrangement uses TRBV7-8 and TRBJ2-1; the D is unclear. V was cut by 5 bases and J by 9 bases, with 20 bases left in between. CDR1 is SGHVS and CDR2 is FQNEAQ in the germline V gene. CDR3 size: 15 residues. CDR3 DNA sequence: TGTGCCAGCAGCCCCCGGCTCGTATCTGGTGGTGAGCAGTTCTTC. Its translation is CASSPRLVSGGEQFF.

The chain joins TRBV19 to TRBJ1-2; no firm D call. CDR3 size: 12 residues. Trimming left V 7 bases short and J 4 bases short, with 10 bases between. Looked up from germline, CDR1 is LNHDA and CDR2 is SQIVND (reference sequence). The CDR3 DNA sequence: TGTGCCAGTACCTCAGCGATCTATGGCTACACCTTC. Its protein is CASTSAIYGYTF.

The V and J genes are TRBV6-6 and TRBJ1-2; tentatively, D is TRBD1 (6 bases). V was pared by 6 bases and J by 2 bases, with 16 bases between. The CDR3 is 15 residues long. Germline assignment: CDR1 MNHNY and CDR2 SVGAGI (reference sequence). The CDR3 DNA is TGTGCCAGCAGCGCCTCGGCGGGGGGCAACTATGGCTACACCTTC. Translating gives CASSASAGGNYGYTF.

The V gene is TRBV12-3 or TRBV12-4, the J gene TRBJ1-5; the D gene is possibly TRBD1 (5 bases). Trimming took 3 bases from V and 4 from J, leaving 10 bases between them. The CDR3 contains 14 residues. The chain's CDR3 is CASSFGGLNQPQHF. As DNA, the CDR3 is TGTGCCAGCAGTTTTGGGGGTCTAAATCAGCCCCAGCATTTT.

This clonotype showed up just a few times. The chain joins TRBV21-1 to TRBJ2-7; the D call TRBD2 from the table was never checked on the DNA. TRBV21-1 is a pseudogene locus. The CDR3 consists of 16 residues. CDR3 DNA: TGTGCCAGCAGCAAAGAATCCACTAGCGGAACCTACGAGCAGTACGTC. Its protein product is CASSKESTSGTYEQYV.

This clonotype has just a few counts. The V gene is TRBV2, the J gene TRBJ2-4; D gene unclear. The CDR3 extends over 15 amino acids. V shed 3 bases and J shed 0 bases, with 9 bases lying between them. Germline assignment: CDR1 SNHLY and CDR2 FYNNEI. The CDR3: CASSDDAIAKNIQYF. CDR3 nucleotide sequence: TGTGCCAGCAGTGACGATGCTATAGCCAAAAACATTCAGTACTTC.

This rearrangement joins TRBV20-1 to TRBJ1-2; 7 bases agree with TRBD1. The CDR3 has 12 amino acids. Per germline, CDR1 DFQATT and CDR2 SNEGSKA (reference sequence). After removal of 7 bases from V and 8 bases from J, the junction contained 10 bases not matched to a gene. The CDR3 spells CSGSSGGEGYTF. The CDR3 DNA follows: TGCAGTGGAAGTTCAGGGGGAGAAGGCTACACCTTC.

This chain joins TRBV5-1 and TRBJ2-3, with a possible D match to TRBD2 (6 bases). This CDR3 is built from 16 residues. The V end was cut by 0 bases, the J end by 2 bases, with 13 bases between. Per germline, CDR1 SGHRS and CDR2 YFSETQ. CDR3 nucleotides: TGCGCCAGCAGCTTGGGACGGGACTGGATCACAGATACGCAGTATTTT. This encodes CASSLGRDWITDTQYF. Drawing the rest from reference TRBV5-1 and TRBJ2-3, the complete variable domain is KAGVTQTPRYLIKTRGQQVTLSCSPISGHRSVSWYQQTPGQGLQFLFEYFSETQRNKGNFPGRFSGRQFSNSRSEMNVSTLELGDSALYLCASSLGRDWITDTQYFGPGTRLTVL.

This clonotype was observed a few times. The chain carries TRBV14 and TRBJ2-3, with 11 bases that match TRBD2. With V trimmed by 4 bases and J by 3 bases, 15 bases remained unmatched. The CDR3 length is 19 residues. Germline-derived CDR1 and CDR2 are SGHDN and FVKESK. The CDR3 DNA reads TGTGCCAGCAGCCTTGGAAAACTAGCGGGAGTCGGGGGAACAGATACGCAGTATTTT. Protein: CASSLGKLAGVGGTDTQYF.

The J gene is TRBJ1-1, the V gene TRBV10-2, with 8 bases lining up with TRBD1. CDR1 WSHSY and CDR2 SAAADI come from the germline V gene. The CDR3 is 12 residues long. After removal of 3 bases from V and 10 bases from J, the junction contained 4 bases not matched to a gene. In DNA form, the CDR3 reads TGCGCCAGCAGTGACGGGGACAGGTCAGCTTTCTTT. Its protein is CASSDGDRSAFF.

The chain is built from TRBV4-2 and TRBJ2-1, with TRBD2 identical over 9 bases. TRBJ2-5 matches the DNA end more closely, so the J call is doubtful. CDR3 length: 15 residues. Germline assignment: CDR1 LGHNA and CDR2 YNFKEQ. CDR3 loop: CASSRPSREGETQYF. The CDR3 nucleotides read TGTGCCAGCAGCCGGCCTTCGCGGGAGGGGGAGACCCAGTACTTC.

This clonotype was recorded a few times. This chain joins TRBV3-1 and TRBJ2-4; possibly TRBD2 for D (6 bases). The ends were cut back, 2 bases at V and 8 bases at J, with 10 bases in the middle. Germline CDR1 LGHDT, CDR2 YNNKEL (reference sequence). The CDR3 totals 13 residues. CDR3 sequence (DNA): TGTGCCAGCAGCCAAATGTCTAGCGACATTCAGTACTTC. The encoded protein is CASSQMSSDIQYF.

The genes are TRBV12-3 or TRBV12-4 and TRBJ2-3; TRBD1 or TRBD2 may be the D gene (5 bases each). This CDR3 has 17 amino acids. Trimming left V 0 bases short and J 4 bases short, with 17 bases between. CDR3 sequence: CASSLAGLGGFPDTQYF. CDR3 nucleotide sequence: TGTGCCAGCAGTTTAGCTGGACTTGGGGGTTTCCCAGATACGCAGTATTTT.

This clonotype has ten or more counts. The chain uses TRBV12-3 or TRBV12-4 and TRBJ2-1; no reliable D call. The CDR3 runs to 12 residues. V was cut by 2 bases and J by 6 bases, with 5 bases left in between. CDR3 sequence: CASSLPGNEQFF. The DNA of the CDR3 is TGTGCCAGCAGTTTACCTGGCAATGAGCAGTTCTTC.

This clonotype was counted a few times. The chain carries TRBV7-8 and TRBJ2-4; 9 bases line up with TRBD1. Trimming cost V 5 bases and J 2 bases; bases outside gene matches: 10. The CDR3 is 17 residues long. Germline V gives CDR1 SGHVS, CDR2 FQNEAQ. CDR3 protein: CASSPSPGTGTKNIQYF. The CDR3 DNA follows: TGTGCCAGCAGCCCCAGTCCTGGGACAGGGACCAAAAACATTCAGTACTTC.

This clonotype was counted only a few times. The chain recombines TRBV6-6 with TRBJ2-7, with TRBD1 identical over 9 bases. CDR1 is MNHNY and CDR2 is SVGAGI in the germline V gene (reference sequence). After removal of 7 bases from V and 0 bases from J, the junction contained 4 bases not matched to a gene. The CDR3 runs 14 residues. CDR3 DNA sequence: TGTGCCAGCATAGGACAGGGGAGCTCCTACGAGCAGTACTTC. This gives the protein CASIGQGSSYEQYF.

V usage is TRBV12-3 or TRBV12-4 and J usage is TRBJ2-1; 8 bases are a match to TRBD1. This CDR3 has 13 residues. With V trimmed by 2 bases and J by 12 bases, 6 bases remained unmatched. The CDR3 loop is CASSLSWTGTQFF. The CDR3 DNA is TGTGCCAGCAGTTTAAGTTGGACAGGGACGCAGTTCTTC.

The chain employs TRBV10-3 and TRBJ2-7; D call uncertain. From germline, CDR1 is ENHRY and CDR2 SYGVKD. Trimming pared 3 bases from V and 6 bases from J, leaving 12 bases between. There are 13 residues in the CDR3. The CDR3 protein is CAISDLDVSEQYF. As DNA, the CDR3 is TGTGCCATCAGTGACCTGGATGTTTCCGAGCAGTACTTC.

This clonotype was counted a few times. The chain employs TRBV5-1 and TRBJ1-2; 8 nucleotides match TRBD1. CDR1 is SGHRS, CDR2 YFSETQ, per germline. Trimming at V came to 1 base and at J to 8 bases, leaving 7 bases not matched to a gene. The CDR3 contains 14 residues. The CDR3, as DNA: TGCGCCAGCAGCTTGACTGTGACAGGGGACGGCTACACCTTC. It codes for CASSLTVTGDGYTF. Looking up the rest from reference TRBV5-1 and TRBJ1-2 gives the full variable domain: KAGVTQTPRYLIKTRGQQVTLSCSPISGHRSVSWYQQTPGQGLQFLFEYFSETQRNKGNFPGRFSGRQFSNSRSEMNVSTLELGDSALYLCASSLTVTGDGYTFGSGTRLTVV.

The J gene is TRBJ2-5, the V gene TRBV28; a weak D match, TRBD1 (7 bases). This CDR3 region has 14 residues. Germline V CDR1 and CDR2: MDHEN, SYDVKM. The germline V and J ends were trimmed by 1 base and 11 bases, with 17 bases remaining between them. The chain's CDR3 is CASSLLQGNREQYF. CDR3 in DNA: TGTGCCAGCAGTTTATTACAGGGGAATCGGGAGCAGTACTTC.

This chain links TRBV5-1 with TRBJ2-3, with 11 bases aligning to TRBD2. The ends lost 3 bases at V and 1 base at J; junction bases unmatched: 4. The CDR3 is made up of 16 amino acids. CDR1 and CDR2 (germline): SGHRS, YFSETQ. CDR3 sequence: CASSSTSGGGTDTQYF. CDR3 DNA: TGCGCCAGCAGCTCTACTAGCGGGGGAGGCACAGATACGCAGTATTTT.

This clonotype was seen more than once but under ten times. The chain recombines TRBV18 with TRBJ2-1; 7 bases are shared with TRBD2. This CDR3 comprises 15 residues. V was clipped by 3 bases and J by 4 bases; unmatched bases: 6. CDR1 and CDR2 from the germline V gene are KGHSH and LQKENI. CDR3 sequence (DNA): TGTGCCAGCTCACCGCTAGCGGTTGGATACAATGAGCAGTTCTTC. Translation gives CASSPLAVGYNEQFF.

This clonotype was counted only a few times. The gene calls are TRBV20-1 and TRBJ2-2; D possibly corresponds to TRBD2 (6 bases). The CDR3 spans 14 residues. Trimming cost V 6 bases and J 2 bases, with 13 bases left between them. Per the germline V gene, CDR1 is DFQATT and CDR2 is SNEGSKA (reference sequence). The CDR3 loop is CSAPLAFNTGELFF. CDR3 in DNA: TGCAGTGCCCCGCTAGCGTTTAACACCGGGGAGCTGTTTTTT.

The chain links TRBV28 to TRBJ2-7; 11 bases align to TRBD2. From germline, CDR1 is MDHEN and CDR2 SYDVKM. This CDR3 has 15 amino acids. V gave up 4 bases and J gave up 4 bases; unmatched junction bases: 6. The chain's CDR3 is CASSSRTSGFYEQYV. CDR3 sequence (DNA): TGTGCCAGCAGTTCCCGGACTAGCGGGTTTTACGAGCAGTACGTC.

The rearrangement joins TRBV6-2 or TRBV6-3 to TRBJ2-1, with 13 nucleotides matching TRBD2. The V gene end was trimmed by 5 bases and the J gene end by 12 bases; junction bases not matched to a gene: 7. Germline V gene lookup returns CDR1 MNHEY and CDR2 SVGEGT. This CDR3 has 14 amino acids. DNA for the CDR3: TGTGCCAGCAGTGGACTAGCGGGGGATTTTGGGCAGTTCTTC. It encodes CASSGLAGDFGQFF.

V usage is TRBV7-2 and J usage is TRBJ2-3; the D call may be TRBD1 or TRBD2 (5 bases each). Per germline, CDR1 SGHTA and CDR2 FQGNSA. This CDR3 comprises 13 residues. The V end was cut by 4 bases, the J end by 8 bases, with 13 bases between. CDR3 sequence reads: CASSSQGEGTQYF. In DNA form, the CDR3 reads TGTGCCAGCAGCTCTCAGGGAGAGGGTACGCAGTATTTT.

This clonotype has at least ten counts. This rearrangement joins TRBV20-1 to TRBJ1-2; a possible D gene is TRBD1 (6 bases). CDR3 size: 13 residues. The germline V gene encodes CDR1 DFQATT and CDR2 SNEGSKA (reference sequence). The V gene lost 4 bases and the J gene lost 4 bases, with 13 bases spanning the gap. The CDR3: CSANRDGVYGYTF. Here the CDR3 DNA reads TGCAGTGCTAACAGGGATGGCGTCTATGGCTACACCTTC.

This clonotype came up once. The V call is TRBV9, the J call TRBJ2-1; D gene unclear. Germline loops: CDR1 SGDLS, CDR2 YYNGEE. This CDR3 comprises 16 residues. V shed 4 bases and J shed 2 bases, with 16 bases lying between them. CDR3 protein: CASSTDPRRTYNEQFF. DNA for the CDR3: TGTGCCAGCAGCACAGACCCCCGGCGAACCTACAATGAGCAGTTCTTC.